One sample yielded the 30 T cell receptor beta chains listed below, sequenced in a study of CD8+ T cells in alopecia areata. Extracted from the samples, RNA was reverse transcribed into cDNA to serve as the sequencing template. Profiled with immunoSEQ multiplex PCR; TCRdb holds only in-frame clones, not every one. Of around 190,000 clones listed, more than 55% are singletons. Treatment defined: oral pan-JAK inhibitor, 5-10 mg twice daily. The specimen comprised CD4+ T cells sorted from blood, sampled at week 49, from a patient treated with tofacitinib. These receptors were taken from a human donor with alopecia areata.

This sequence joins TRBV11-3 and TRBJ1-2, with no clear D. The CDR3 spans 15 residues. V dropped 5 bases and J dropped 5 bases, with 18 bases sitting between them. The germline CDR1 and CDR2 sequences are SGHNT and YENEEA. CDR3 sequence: CASSPGRLSGYGYTF. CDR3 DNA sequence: TGTGCCAGCAGCCCTGGAAGACTATCGGGATATGGCTACACCTTC.

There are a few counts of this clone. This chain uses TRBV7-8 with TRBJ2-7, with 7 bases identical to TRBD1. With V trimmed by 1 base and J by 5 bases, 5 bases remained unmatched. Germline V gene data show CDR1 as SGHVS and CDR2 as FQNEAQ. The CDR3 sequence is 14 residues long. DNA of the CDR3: TGTGCCAGCAGCTTAGATGGGGACAGAGACGAGCAGTACTTC. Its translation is CASSLDGDRDEQYF.

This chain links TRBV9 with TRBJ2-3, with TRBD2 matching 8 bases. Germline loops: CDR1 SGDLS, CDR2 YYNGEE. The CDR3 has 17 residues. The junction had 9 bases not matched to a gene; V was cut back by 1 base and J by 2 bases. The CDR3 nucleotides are TGTGCCAGCAGCGTAAAGGCGGGGGGCGCAAACACAGATACGCAGTATTTT. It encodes CASSVKAGGANTDTQYF.

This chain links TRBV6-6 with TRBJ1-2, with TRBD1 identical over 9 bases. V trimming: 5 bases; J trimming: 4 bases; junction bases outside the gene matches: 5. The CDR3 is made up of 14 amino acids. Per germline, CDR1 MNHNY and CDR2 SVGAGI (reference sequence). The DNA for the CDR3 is TGTGCCAGCAGTCTCGGGACAGGGCCCTATGGCTACACCTTC. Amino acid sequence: CASSLGTGPYGYTF.

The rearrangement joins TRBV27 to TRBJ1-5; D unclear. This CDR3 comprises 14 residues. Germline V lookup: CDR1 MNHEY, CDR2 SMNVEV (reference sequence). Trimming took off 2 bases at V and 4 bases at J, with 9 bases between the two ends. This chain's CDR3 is CASSLGSGNQPQHF. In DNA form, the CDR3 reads TGTGCCAGCAGTTTAGGGTCAGGAAATCAGCCCCAGCATTTT.

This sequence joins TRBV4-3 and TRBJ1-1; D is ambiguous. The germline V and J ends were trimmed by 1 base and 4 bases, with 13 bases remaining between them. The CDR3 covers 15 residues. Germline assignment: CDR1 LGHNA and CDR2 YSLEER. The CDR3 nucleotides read TGCGCCAGCAGCCAAGTCCCCGGCAGCAGCACTGAAGCTTTCTTT. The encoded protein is CASSQVPGSSTEAFF.

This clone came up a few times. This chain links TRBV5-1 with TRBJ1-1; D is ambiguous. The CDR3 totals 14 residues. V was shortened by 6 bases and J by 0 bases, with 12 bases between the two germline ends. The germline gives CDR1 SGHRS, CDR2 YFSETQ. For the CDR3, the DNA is TGCGCCAGCAACTTAGGATCAATGAACACTGAAGCTTTCTTT. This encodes CASNLGSMNTEAFF.

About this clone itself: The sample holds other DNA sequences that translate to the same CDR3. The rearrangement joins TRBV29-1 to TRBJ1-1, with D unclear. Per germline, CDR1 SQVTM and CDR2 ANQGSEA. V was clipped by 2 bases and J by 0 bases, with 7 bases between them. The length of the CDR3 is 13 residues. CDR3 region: CSVERRMNTEAFF. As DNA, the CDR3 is TGCAGCGTTGAACGCAGAATGAACACTGAAGCTTTCTTT.

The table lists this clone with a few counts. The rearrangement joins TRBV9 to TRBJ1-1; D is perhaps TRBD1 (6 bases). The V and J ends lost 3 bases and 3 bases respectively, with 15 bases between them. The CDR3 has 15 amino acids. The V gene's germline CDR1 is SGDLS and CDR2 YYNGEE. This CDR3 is CASSASGTIHTEAFF. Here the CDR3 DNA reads TGTGCCAGCAGCGCCTCCGGGACAATCCACACTGAAGCTTTCTTT.

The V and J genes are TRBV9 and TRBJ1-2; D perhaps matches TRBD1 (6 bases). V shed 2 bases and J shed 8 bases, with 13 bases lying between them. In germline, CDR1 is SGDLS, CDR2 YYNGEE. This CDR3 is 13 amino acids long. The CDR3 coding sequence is TGTGCCAGCAGCGTGGACAGTTTAAGCGGCTACACCTTC. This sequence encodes CASSVDSLSGYTF.

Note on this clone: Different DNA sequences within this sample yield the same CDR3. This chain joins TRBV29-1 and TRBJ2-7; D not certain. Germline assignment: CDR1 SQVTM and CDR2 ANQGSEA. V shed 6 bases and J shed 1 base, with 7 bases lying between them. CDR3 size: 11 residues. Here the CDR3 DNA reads TGCAGCGTCGGCAGATCCTACGAGCAGTACTTC. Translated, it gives CSVGRSYEQYF.

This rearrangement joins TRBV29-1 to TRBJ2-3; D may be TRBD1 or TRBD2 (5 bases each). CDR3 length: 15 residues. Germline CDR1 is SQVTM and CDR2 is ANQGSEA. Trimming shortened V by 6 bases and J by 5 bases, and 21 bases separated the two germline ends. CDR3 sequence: CSVKPTGWGRDTQYF. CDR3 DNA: TGCAGCGTCAAACCGACCGGGTGGGGGAGAGATACGCAGTATTTT.

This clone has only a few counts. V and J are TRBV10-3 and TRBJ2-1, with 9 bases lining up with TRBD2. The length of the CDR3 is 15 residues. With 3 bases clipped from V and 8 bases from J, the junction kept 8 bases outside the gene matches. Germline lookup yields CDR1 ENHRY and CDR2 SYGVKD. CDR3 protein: CAISDPPGLAYEQFF. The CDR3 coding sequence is TGTGCCATCAGTGACCCCCCGGGACTAGCTTATGAGCAGTTCTTC.

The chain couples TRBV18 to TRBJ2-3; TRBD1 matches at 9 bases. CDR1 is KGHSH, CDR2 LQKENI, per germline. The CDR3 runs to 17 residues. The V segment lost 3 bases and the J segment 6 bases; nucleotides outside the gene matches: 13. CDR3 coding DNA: TGTGCCAGCTCACCGTCCGGGACAGGGTCGACCAAGGATACGCAGTATTTT. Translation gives CASSPSGTGSTKDTQYF.

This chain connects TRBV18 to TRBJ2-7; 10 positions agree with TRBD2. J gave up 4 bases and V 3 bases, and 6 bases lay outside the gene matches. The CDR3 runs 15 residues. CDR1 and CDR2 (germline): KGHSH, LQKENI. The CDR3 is CASSPPTSGLYEQYF. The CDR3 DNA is TGTGCCAGCTCACCGCCGACTAGCGGGCTTTACGAGCAGTACTTC.

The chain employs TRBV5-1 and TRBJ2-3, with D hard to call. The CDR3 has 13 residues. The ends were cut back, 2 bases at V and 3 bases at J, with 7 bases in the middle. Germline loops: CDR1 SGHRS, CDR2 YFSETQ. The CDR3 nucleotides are TGCGCCAGCAGCTTCCAAGGGACAGATACGCAGTATTTT. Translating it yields CASSFQGTDTQYF.

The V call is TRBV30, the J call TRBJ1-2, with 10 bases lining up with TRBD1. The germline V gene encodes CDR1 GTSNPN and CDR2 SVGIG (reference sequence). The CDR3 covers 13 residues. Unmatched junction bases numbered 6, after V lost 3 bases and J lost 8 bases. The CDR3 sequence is CAWSRDRGQGYTF. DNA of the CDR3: TGTGCCTGGAGCCGAGACAGGGGGCAAGGCTACACCTTC.

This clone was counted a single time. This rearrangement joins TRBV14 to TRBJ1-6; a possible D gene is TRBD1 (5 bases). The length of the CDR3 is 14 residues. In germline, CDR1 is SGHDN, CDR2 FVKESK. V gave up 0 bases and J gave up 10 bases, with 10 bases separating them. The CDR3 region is CASSQDGGTSPLHF. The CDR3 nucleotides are TGTGCCAGCAGCCAAGATGGGGGGACCTCACCCCTCCACTTT.

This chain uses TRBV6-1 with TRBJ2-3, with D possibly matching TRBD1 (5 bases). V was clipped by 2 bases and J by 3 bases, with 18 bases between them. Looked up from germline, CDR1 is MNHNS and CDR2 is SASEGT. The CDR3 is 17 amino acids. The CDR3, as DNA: TGTGCCAGCAGTGAACGCGGACCAGGGTTTGGGACAGATACGCAGTATTTT. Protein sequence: CASSERGPGFGTDTQYF.

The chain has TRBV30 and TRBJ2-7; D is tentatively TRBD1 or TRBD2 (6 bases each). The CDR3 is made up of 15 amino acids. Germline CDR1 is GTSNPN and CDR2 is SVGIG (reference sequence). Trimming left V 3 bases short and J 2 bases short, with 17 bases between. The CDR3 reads CAWRGGTSITYEQYF. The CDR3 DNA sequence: TGTGCCTGGAGAGGGGGGACCTCGATTACCTACGAGCAGTACTTC.

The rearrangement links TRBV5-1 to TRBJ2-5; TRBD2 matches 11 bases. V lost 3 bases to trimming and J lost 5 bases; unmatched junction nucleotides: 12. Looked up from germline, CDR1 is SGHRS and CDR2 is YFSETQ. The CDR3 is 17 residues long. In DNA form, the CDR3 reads TGCGCCAGCAGCTCGCAGCTGACTAGCGGGGATCGCGAGACCCAGTACTTC. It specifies CASSSQLTSGDRETQYF.

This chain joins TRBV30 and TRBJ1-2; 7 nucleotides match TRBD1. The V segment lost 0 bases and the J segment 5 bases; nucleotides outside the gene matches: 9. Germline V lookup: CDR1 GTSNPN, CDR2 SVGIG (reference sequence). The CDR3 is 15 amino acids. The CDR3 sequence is CAWSVGSGQVYGYTF. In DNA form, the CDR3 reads TGTGCCTGGAGTGTAGGGTCTGGACAGGTGTATGGCTACACCTTC.

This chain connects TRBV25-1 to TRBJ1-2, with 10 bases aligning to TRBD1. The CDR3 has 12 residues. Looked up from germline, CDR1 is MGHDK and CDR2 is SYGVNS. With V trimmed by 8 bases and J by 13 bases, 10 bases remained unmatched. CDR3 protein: CASCRDRGPITF. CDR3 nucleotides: TGTGCCAGCTGCCGGGACAGGGGCCCCATCACCTTC.

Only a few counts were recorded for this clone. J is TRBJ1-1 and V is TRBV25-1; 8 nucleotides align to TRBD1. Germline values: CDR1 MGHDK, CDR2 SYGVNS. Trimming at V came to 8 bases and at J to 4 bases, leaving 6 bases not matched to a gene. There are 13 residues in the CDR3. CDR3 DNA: TGTGCCAGCGCAAGACAGGGGAGCACTGAAGCTTTCTTT. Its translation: CASARQGSTEAFF.

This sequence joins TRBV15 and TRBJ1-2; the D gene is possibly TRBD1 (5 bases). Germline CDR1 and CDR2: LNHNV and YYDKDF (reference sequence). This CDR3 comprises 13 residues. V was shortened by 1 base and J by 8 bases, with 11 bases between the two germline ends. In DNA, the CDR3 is TGTGCCACCAGCAGAGCAGGGACGATCGGCTACACCTTC. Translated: CATSRAGTIGYTF.

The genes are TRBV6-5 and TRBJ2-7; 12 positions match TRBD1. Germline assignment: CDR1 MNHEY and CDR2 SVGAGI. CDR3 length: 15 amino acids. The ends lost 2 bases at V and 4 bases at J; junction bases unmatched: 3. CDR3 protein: CASSYRDRGPYEQYF. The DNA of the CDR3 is TGTGCCAGCAGTTACCGGGACAGGGGGCCTTACGAGCAGTACTTC.

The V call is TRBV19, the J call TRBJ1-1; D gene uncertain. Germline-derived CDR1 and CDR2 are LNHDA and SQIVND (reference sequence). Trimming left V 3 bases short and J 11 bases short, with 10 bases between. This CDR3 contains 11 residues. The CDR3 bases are TGTGCCAGTAGTATCGGGCTAGGGGCTTTCTTT. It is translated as CASSIGLGAFF.

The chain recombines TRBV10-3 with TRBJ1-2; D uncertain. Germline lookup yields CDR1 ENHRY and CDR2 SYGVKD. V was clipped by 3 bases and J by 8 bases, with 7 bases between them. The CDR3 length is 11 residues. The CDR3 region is CAISDLEGYTF. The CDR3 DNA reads TGTGCCATCAGTGACTTGGAGGGCTACACCTTC.

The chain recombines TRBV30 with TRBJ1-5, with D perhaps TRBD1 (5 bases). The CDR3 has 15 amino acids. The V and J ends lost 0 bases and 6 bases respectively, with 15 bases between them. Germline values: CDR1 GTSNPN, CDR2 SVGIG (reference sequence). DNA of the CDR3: TGTGCCTGGAGTGTATCTCGGCAGGGCGGTCAGCCCCAGCATTTT. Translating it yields CAWSVSRQGGQPQHF.

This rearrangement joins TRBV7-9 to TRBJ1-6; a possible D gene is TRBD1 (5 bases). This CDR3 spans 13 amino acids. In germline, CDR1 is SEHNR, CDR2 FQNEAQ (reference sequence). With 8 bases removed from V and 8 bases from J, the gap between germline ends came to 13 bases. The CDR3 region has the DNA TGTGCCAGCGGGCGGGGGACCGATTCACCCCTCCACTTT. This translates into CASGRGTDSPLHF. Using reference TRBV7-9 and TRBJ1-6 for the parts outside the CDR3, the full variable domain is DTGVSQNPRHKITKRGQNVTFRCDPISEHNRLYWYRQTLGQGPEFLTYFQNEAQLEKSRLLSDRFSAERPKGSFSTLEIQRTEQGDSAMYLCASGRGTDSPLHFGNGTRLTVT.